The sequence of this TCR beta chain was determined in a study of shared clonotypes between healthy human individuals. Study-level results: With a handful of donors compared, roughly 5% of naive CD4 clonotypes were shared.

The CDR3 loop spans 16 amino acids. Per germline, CDR1 LNHDA and CDR2 SQIVND (reference sequence). The V end lost 2 bases, the J end lost 7 bases, and 17 bases lay between the germline ends. The assay was immunoSEQ multiplex PCR, and TCRdb's table has in-frame clones only and misses some. The data contain around 330,000 clones, over 65% of them singletons. Details on this clone: Its antigen is not known.

V and J are TRBV19 and TRBJ2-2; maybe TRBD2 (5 bases). The specimen was memory CD4+ T cells sorted from blood. Subset indicated: CD45RA-negative fraction. The clonotype comes from a young man in good health. The CDR3 reads CASSIPAWLGGGELFF. The CDR3 DNA is TGTGCCAGTAGTATACCCGCCTGGCTAGGAGGCGGGGAGCTGTTTTTT.